The next 19 T cell receptor beta chains were all read from a single sample in a study of patients and donors after allogeneic stem cell transplantation. TCRdb called the RT-PCR reads again in MiXCR, with one record for every CDR3 protein. Of 920,000 or so distinct CDR3 sequences listed, roughly 18% were seen once; the top ten hold 6%. Sequences were obtained from blood, either unsorted or a sorted T cell fraction (not recorded which). The receptors originated from a human donor who was either an allogeneic HSCT recipient or a stem cell or donor lymphocyte infusion donor (not recorded which). It is not recorded whose cells these are; they may come from a transplant donor.

The sample holds a few counts of this clonotype. V and J are TRBV5-1 and TRBJ2-2; a possible D gene is TRBD2 (7 bases). CDR1 and CDR2 from the germline V gene are SGHRS and YFSETQ. V lost 4 bases to trimming and J lost 0 bases, with 13 bases between them. The CDR3 is 16 residues long. CDR3 sequence reads: CASSGGGGTNTGELFF. The CDR3 nucleotides read TGCGCCAGCAGCGGGGGCGGGGGAACGAACACCGGGGAGCTGTTTTTT. Supplemented by reference TRBV5-1 and TRBJ2-2, the full variable domain reads KAGVTQTPRYLIKTRGQQVTLSCSPISGHRSVSWYQQTPGQGLQFLFEYFSETQRNKGNFPGRFSGRQFSNSRSEMNVSTLELGDSALYLCASSGGGGTNTGELFFGEGSRLTVL.

The chain is built from TRBV30 and TRBJ1-1; D unclear. The germline gives CDR1 GTSNPN, CDR2 SVGIG (reference sequence). With 8 bases removed from V and 1 base from J, the gap between germline ends came to 17 bases. The CDR3 has 14 amino acids. The CDR3 sequence is CAGEEGGGNTEAFF. The DNA for the CDR3 is TGTGCCGGGGAGGAGGGAGGCGGGAACACTGAAGCTTTCTTT.

The rearrangement links TRBV7-2 to TRBJ1-2; D unclear. The CDR3 contains 14 residues. CDR1 and CDR2 (germline): SGHTA, FQGNSA. The ends were cut back, 1 base at V and 2 bases at J, with 8 bases in the middle. CDR3 sequence (DNA): TGTGCCAGCAGCTTAGTAGTCAGCAACTATGGCTACACCTTC. Translating it yields CASSLVVSNYGYTF.

The CDR3 DNA follows: TGTGCCACCAGTGATGCGACAGGGGGCAGCTACGAGCAGTACTTC. It is translated as CATSDATGGSYEQYF. The J gene is TRBJ2-7, the V gene TRBV24-1, with 10 bases that match TRBD1. The V gene end was trimmed by 3 bases and the J gene end by 3 bases; junction bases not matched to a gene: 4. The CDR3 runs 15 residues. Germline loops: CDR1 KGHDR, CDR2 SFDVKD.

This clonotype was counted a few times. This CDR3 is CASSIRQGLPSEQYF. The DNA of the CDR3 is TGTGCCAGTAGTATCCGACAGGGACTTCCTTCGGAGCAGTACTTC. This chain uses TRBV19 with TRBJ2-7; D may be TRBD1 (7 bases). Trimming left V 3 bases short and J 7 bases short, with 19 bases between. From germline, CDR1 is LNHDA and CDR2 SQIVND (reference sequence). The CDR3 runs 15 residues. Using reference TRBV19 and TRBJ2-7 for the parts outside the CDR3, the full variable domain is DGGITQSPKYLFRKEGQNVTLSCEQNLNHDAMYWYRQDPGQGLRLIYYSQIVNDFQKGDIAEGYSVSREKKESFPLTVTSAQKNPTAFYLCASSIRQGLPSEQYFGPGTRLTVT.

This clonotype was seen a few times. The V call is TRBV27, the J call TRBJ2-5; perhaps D is TRBD1 or TRBD2 (5 bases each). CDR3 size: 14 residues. V lost 4 bases and J 5 bases, leaving 14 bases between the germline ends. Germline loops: CDR1 MNHEY, CDR2 SMNVEV (reference sequence). As DNA, the CDR3 is TGTGCCAGCAGTTACCTCCAGGGCGGGGAGACCCAGTACTTC. Its translation: CASSYLQGGETQYF.

The CDR3 sequence: CASSLSDGSYGYTF. CDR3 nucleotides: TGTGCCAGCAGCCTCAGTGACGGAAGCTATGGCTACACCTTC. The gene calls are TRBV9 and TRBJ1-2; no clear D. The CDR3 totals 14 residues. The V and J ends lost 4 bases and 4 bases respectively, with 14 bases between them. Germline-derived CDR1 and CDR2 are SGDLS and YYNGEE.

This clonotype was detected only a few times. The V and J genes are TRBV5-4 and TRBJ2-5; D may be TRBD2 (6 bases). V dropped 2 bases and J dropped 3 bases, with 20 bases sitting between them. The CDR3 spans 17 residues. Germline V gene sequence: CDR1 SGHNT, CDR2 YYREEE (reference sequence). The CDR3 nucleotides read TGTGCCAGCAGCTTTCCTAGCGAGGATGGTTTGGAAGAGACCCAGTACTTC. Translation gives CASSFPSEDGLEETQYF.

This clonotype was seen a few times. This rearrangement joins TRBV4-3 to TRBJ2-2, with unresolved D. Per the germline V gene, CDR1 is LGHNA and CDR2 is YSLEER. Trimming took off 1 base at V and 0 bases at J, with 9 bases between the two ends. There are 16 residues in the CDR3. The CDR3 is CASSQVGLSNTGELFF. The CDR3 nucleotides read TGCGCCAGCAGCCAAGTAGGGCTTTCGAACACCGGGGAGCTGTTTTTT.

This chain links TRBV2 with TRBJ2-7; 8 bases match TRBD1. The CDR3 contains 14 residues. J gave up 4 bases and V 7 bases, and 9 bases lay outside the gene matches. CDR1 and CDR2 from the germline V gene are SNHLY and FYNNEI. CDR3 sequence (DNA): TGTGCCAGCACCAGGGACAGGTGGAATTACGAGCAGTACTTC. This encodes CASTRDRWNYEQYF.

The CDR3 DNA reads TGCAGTGCTAGAGTAATATCGACCACCAACACCGGGGAGCTGTTTTTT. Its protein product is CSARVISTTNTGELFF. This chain uses TRBV20-1 with TRBJ2-2; D call uncertain. Germline CDR1 is DFQATT and CDR2 is SNEGSKA (reference sequence). The V gene lost 1 base and the J gene lost 2 bases, with 14 bases spanning the gap. The CDR3 extends over 16 amino acids.

This clonotype was observed a handful of times. V and J are TRBV29-1 and TRBJ2-1; TRBD1 is a possible D gene (6 bases). Trimming cost V 4 bases and J 3 bases, with 13 bases left between them. Germline CDR1 SQVTM, CDR2 ANQGSEA. CDR3 length: 14 residues. CDR3 DNA: TGCAGCGTTGTGAGGACAGTTGGCTACAATGAGCAGTTCTTC. Its protein product is CSVVRTVGYNEQFF.

The chain employs TRBV6-4 and TRBJ2-5; TRBD2 might be the D (5 bases). Trimming took off 10 bases at V and 4 bases at J, with 10 bases between the two ends. The CDR3 is 11 amino acids. In germline, CDR1 is MRHNA, CDR2 SNTAGT. The CDR3 loop is CATKRPETQYF. The DNA of the CDR3 is TGTGCCACCAAGCGGCCAGAGACCCAGTACTTC.

The V call is TRBV3-1, the J call TRBJ2-7; D may be TRBD1 or TRBD2 (5 bases each). This CDR3 comprises 15 residues. The germline V gene has CDR1 LGHDT and CDR2 YNNKEL (reference sequence). The V gene lost 4 bases and the J gene lost 1 base, with 14 bases spanning the gap. The CDR3 protein is CASSPSRGGSYEQYF. In DNA, the CDR3 is TGTGCCAGCAGCCCTTCCCGTGGGGGTTCCTACGAGCAGTACTTC.

This clonotype was found a few times. The V gene is TRBV6-2 or TRBV6-3, the J gene TRBJ2-2, with D perhaps TRBD1 (5 bases). This CDR3 contains 12 residues. CDR1 and CDR2 (germline): MNHEY, SVGEGT. The ends were cut back, 7 bases at V and 7 bases at J, with 10 bases in the middle. The CDR3 region has the DNA TGTGCCAGCATGTCAGGGTTCGGGGAGCTGTTTTTT. It yields the protein CASMSGFGELFF.

J is TRBJ2-5 and V is TRBV5-1, with a tentative D call TRBD1 (6 bases). Germline-derived CDR1 and CDR2 are SGHRS and YFSETQ. V was clipped by 7 bases and J by 5 bases, with 15 bases between them. The CDR3 spans 13 residues. In DNA form, the CDR3 reads TGCGCCAGCGGAACCACAGGGACGGAGACCCAGTACTTC. This sequence encodes CASGTTGTETQYF.

This clonotype has only a few counts. The rearrangement uses TRBV7-9 and TRBJ2-1, with unresolved D. The CDR3 extends over 13 amino acids. In germline, CDR1 is SEHNR, CDR2 FQNEAQ (reference sequence). The V end lost 3 bases, the J end lost 7 bases, and 10 bases lay between the germline ends. The CDR3 here is CASSFSSENEQFF. CDR3 coding DNA: TGTGCCAGCAGCTTTTCGAGTGAGAATGAGCAGTTCTTC.

This rearrangement joins TRBV6-4 to TRBJ2-1; TRBD2 matches at 13 bases. After removal of 5 bases from V and 7 bases from J, the junction contained 11 bases not matched to a gene. CDR3 length: 17 residues. CDR1 and CDR2 (germline): MRHNA, SNTAGT. Written as DNA, the CDR3 is TGTGCCAGCAGTCTTAGGGGCGCGACTAGCGGGAGGAATGAGCAGTTCTTC. As protein: CASSLRGATSGRNEQFF.

This clonotype came up many times. V is TRBV5-1 and J is TRBJ2-7; 7 bases match TRBD1. Germline V gene lookup returns CDR1 SGHRS and CDR2 YFSETQ. V shed 4 bases, J shed 2 bases, and the junction held 6 bases outside the gene matches. The CDR3 is 14 amino acids. The CDR3 bases are TGCGCCAGCAGCCCCGGGACAGCAACCTACGAGCAGTACTTC. This gives the protein CASSPGTATYEQYF.